These 28 T cell receptor beta chains were sequenced from one sample in a study of post-analysis software for immune sequencing data. Antigens for these TCRs are unknown. Included in the TCR beta cDNA libraries were unique molecular identifiers. MiXCR, run by TCRdb on the PCR reads, gives a single entry per CDR3 protein. The sample lists approximately 690,000 distinct CDR3 sequences, more than 50% occurring once. Points from the study as a whole: Patients carried 5 or 6 TRBV segments more frequently than controls did, and TRBV5-6, TRBV5-1 and TRBV20-1 were among them.

The sample consisted of blood. These receptors all stem from a girl aged 2 to 10 with multiple sclerosis.

The chain combines TRBV7-2 with TRBJ2-7; D might be TRBD2 (6 bases). V dropped 0 bases and J dropped 2 bases, with 11 bases sitting between them. Germline loops: CDR1 SGHTA, CDR2 FQGNSA. The length of the CDR3 is 15 residues. In DNA form, the CDR3 reads TGTGCCAGCAGCTTAGCGCACGGGGGACCCTACGAGCAGTACTTC. As protein: CASSLAHGGPYEQYF.

The chain combines TRBV7-2 with TRBJ2-7; D unclear. The better agreement between TRBJ2-5 and the DNA end casts doubt on the J call. The CDR3 covers 12 residues. In germline, CDR1 is SGHTA, CDR2 FQGNSA. The CDR3 here is CASSLLLETQYF. The CDR3 DNA reads as TGTGCCAGCAGCTTACTCCTAGAGACCCAGTACTTC.

This clonotype was observed a few times. V gene TRBV7-2 combines with J gene TRBJ2-6; the match to TRBD1 covers 10 bases. The CDR3 is 16 amino acids. CDR1 is SGHTA and CDR2 is FQGNSA in the germline V gene. Trimming took 5 bases from V and 2 from J; bases not matched to a gene: 3. CDR3 protein: CASSPGTGAGANVLTF. As DNA, the CDR3 is TGTGCCAGCAGCCCCGGGACAGGGGCTGGGGCCAACGTCCTGACTTTC.

The V and J genes are TRBV7-9 and TRBJ2-4, with D unresolved. CDR1 is SEHNR, CDR2 FQNEAQ, per germline (reference sequence). With 5 bases removed from V and 13 bases from J, the gap between germline ends came to 3 bases. The CDR3 is 8 amino acids. For the CDR3, the DNA is TGTGCCAGCAGCCCCCAGTACTTC. It specifies CASSPQYF.

This rearrangement joins TRBV20-1 to TRBJ2-7, with TRBD2 matching over 14 bases. Looked up from germline, CDR1 is DFQATT and CDR2 is SNEGSKA (reference sequence). The ends lost 4 bases at V and 4 bases at J; junction bases unmatched: 12. The CDR3 is made up of 17 amino acids. The chain's CDR3 is CSAKPIPGLAGDYEQYF. Written as DNA, the CDR3 is TGCAGTGCTAAACCCATTCCGGGACTAGCGGGAGATTACGAGCAGTACTTC.

The rearrangement uses TRBV7-2 and TRBJ1-2; D unresolved. The germline V and J ends were trimmed by 5 bases and 4 bases, with 11 bases remaining between them. Germline V gene data show CDR1 as SGHTA and CDR2 as FQGNSA. The CDR3 is 13 amino acids. CDR3 loop: CASSQHGSYGYTF. CDR3 bases: TGTGCCAGCAGCCAACATGGGAGCTATGGCTACACCTTC.

V and J are TRBV20-1 and TRBJ2-5; 7 nucleotides match TRBD2. Germline V lookup: CDR1 DFQATT, CDR2 SNEGSKA (reference sequence). CDR3 size: 15 residues. V was pared by 5 bases and J by 2 bases, with 11 bases of the junction left unmatched. DNA for the CDR3: TGCAGTGCTTCCCATCTAGCGGACTATCAAGAGACCCAGTACTTC. Encoded protein: CSASHLADYQETQYF.

The gene calls are TRBV6-2 or TRBV6-3 and TRBJ2-1; 8 nucleotides align to TRBD1. This CDR3 spans 15 amino acids. V gave up 6 bases and J gave up 6 bases; unmatched junction bases: 10. From germline, CDR1 is MNHEY and CDR2 SVGEGT. The CDR3 region has the DNA TGTGCCAGCAGAACCGCGGACAGGGTAGTCAATGAGCAGTTCTTC. It is translated as CASRTADRVVNEQFF.

The chain links TRBV20-1 to TRBJ1-2; unclear D gene. This CDR3 is built from 13 residues. Germline CDR1 is DFQATT and CDR2 is SNEGSKA (reference sequence). Between the trimmed V and J ends, which lost 0 bases and 8 bases, there was a span of 13 bases. CDR3 region: CSAREGPRDGYTF. The CDR3 DNA reads as TGCAGTGCTAGAGAGGGCCCTCGAGACGGCTACACCTTC.

This clonotype has only a few counts. This chain uses TRBV2 with TRBJ2-7; unclear D gene. This CDR3 is 11 amino acids long. The V end was cut by 8 bases, the J end by 7 bases, with 12 bases between. Germline V gene data show CDR1 as SNHLY and CDR2 as FYNNEI. The CDR3 region has the DNA TGTGCCAGCTGGCAGTCCAGGGAGCAGTACTTC. Amino acids: CASWQSREQYF.

The chain joins TRBV5-6 to TRBJ1-2; TRBD1 matches at 9 bases. This CDR3 has 14 amino acids. Germline-derived CDR1 and CDR2 are SGHDT and YYEEEE. Trimming removed 3 bases from V and 4 bases from J; junction bases left unmatched: 4. The CDR3 DNA reads TGTGCCAGCAGCTCACAGGGGGCCCCCTATGGCTACACCTTC. Translating gives CASSSQGAPYGYTF.

The chain employs TRBV29-1 and TRBJ2-1, with no clear D. This CDR3 spans 12 amino acids. Germline CDR1 reads SQVTM; CDR2 reads ANQGSEA. V was clipped by 0 bases and J by 13 bases, with 13 bases between them. DNA for the CDR3: TGCAGCGTTGAAGATTTCGCGGATACTCAGTTCTTC. Its translation: CSVEDFADTQFF.

This sequence joins TRBV27 and TRBJ2-7; 9 positions match TRBD1. Losses at the gene ends were 5 bases for V and 1 base for J; bases not matched to a gene: 6. Germline loops: CDR1 MNHEY, CDR2 SMNVEV (reference sequence). This CDR3 is 15 amino acids long. The CDR3 DNA is TGTGCCAGCAGTCCCGGACAGGGGTGGTCCTACGAGCAGTACTTC. The encoded protein is CASSPGQGWSYEQYF.

The chain couples TRBV29-1 to TRBJ2-7; D may be TRBD1 (6 bases). Germline CDR1 and CDR2: SQVTM and ANQGSEA. Trimming cost V 4 bases and J 4 bases, with 11 bases left between them. This CDR3 has 12 amino acids. The CDR3 is CSVVPGEYEQYF. The CDR3, as DNA: TGCAGCGTTGTCCCAGGGGAGTACGAGCAGTACTTC.

The chain employs TRBV12-3 or TRBV12-4 and TRBJ2-7, with TRBD1 matching 7 bases. V lost 5 bases, J lost 2 bases, and 6 bases stayed unmatched. CDR3 length equals 14 residues. The CDR3 protein is CASSPTGNPYEQYF. CDR3 DNA: TGTGCCAGCAGTCCGACAGGGAACCCCTACGAGCAGTACTTC.

V gene TRBV14 combines with J gene TRBJ2-7, with 8 bases lining up with TRBD1. The tail of the sequence fits TRBJ2-1 better, so the J call may be wrong. Germline loops: CDR1 SGHDN, CDR2 FVKESK. This CDR3 contains 15 residues. The CDR3 coding sequence is TGTGCCAGCAGCCAACGGACAGGGACCGACAATGAGCAGTTCTTC. It yields the protein CASSQRTGTDNEQFF.

This clonotype was picked up a small number of times. The chain combines TRBV20-1 with TRBJ2-5, with D unclear. The end of the DNA is better explained by TRBJ2-7, so the J call may be wrong. Looked up from germline, CDR1 is DFQATT and CDR2 is SNEGSKA (reference sequence). The length of the CDR3 is 13 residues. CDR3 loop: CSAKEAFDYEQYF. The CDR3 DNA reads TGCAGTGCTAAAGAGGCTTTCGACTACGAGCAGTACTTC.

The chain carries TRBV6-1 and TRBJ2-4; tentative D call: TRBD2 (6 bases). The end of the DNA fits TRBJ2-7 better, so the J call may be wrong. CDR1 and CDR2 from the germline V gene are MNHNS and SASEGT. The CDR3 runs to 15 residues. The CDR3 nucleotides read TGTGCCAGCACCAGCAGCGGACTACCAAACTACGAGCAGTACTTC. Its translation is CASTSSGLPNYEQYF.

The rearrangement links TRBV20-1 to TRBJ2-7; D is tentatively TRBD1 or TRBD2 (5 bases each). The end of the DNA is better explained by TRBJ2-5, so the J call may be wrong. The V gene's germline CDR1 is DFQATT and CDR2 SNEGSKA (reference sequence). The CDR3 extends over 13 amino acids. CDR3 residues: CSARGGREETQYF. The CDR3, as DNA: TGCAGTGCTAGAGGGGGGAGAGAAGAGACCCAGTACTTC.

The chain joins TRBV12-3 or TRBV12-4 to TRBJ2-5, with 7 bases lining up with TRBD1. The J call is doubtful: the DNA matches TRBJ2-7 better. This CDR3 is 12 amino acids long. CDR3 coding DNA: TGTGCCAGCAGGATGACAGGGAACGAGCAGTACTTC. This translates into CASRMTGNEQYF.

This sequence joins TRBV29-1 and TRBJ1-2; 11 bases agree with TRBD1. The germline CDR1 and CDR2 sequences are SQVTM and ANQGSEA. Losses at the gene ends were 7 bases for V and 5 bases for J; bases not matched to a gene: 18. The CDR3 has 17 residues. The CDR3 bases are TGCAGCGCCACCGCGGTGTCCCCGGGACAGGGGGATTATGGCTACACCTTC. Translation gives CSATAVSPGQGDYGYTF.

This sequence joins TRBV9 and TRBJ2-5; weak D call: TRBD2 (6 bases). Per germline, CDR1 SGDLS and CDR2 YYNGEE. The CDR3 runs to 15 residues. The germline V and J ends were trimmed by 0 bases and 1 base, with 10 bases remaining between them. For the CDR3, the DNA is TGTGCCAGCAGCGTAGGGCGACTAGGCCAAGAGACCCAGTACTTC. Amino acids: CASSVGRLGQETQYF.

The sample holds a few counts of this clonotype. CDR3 DNA sequence: TGTGCCAGCAGTCCTAAAGGGGGAGCTACCTACGAGCAGTACTTC. Its protein product is CASSPKGGATYEQYF. V usage is TRBV27 and J usage is TRBJ2-7; TRBD1 is a possible D gene (6 bases). The CDR3 is 15 residues long. Germline lookup yields CDR1 MNHEY and CDR2 SMNVEV (reference sequence). Trimming removed 5 bases from V and 2 bases from J, with 16 bases in between.

The rearrangement links TRBV9 to TRBJ1-4; D unclear. V was clipped by 1 base and J by 0 bases, with 19 bases between them. There are 19 residues in the CDR3. CDR1 is SGDLS, CDR2 YYNGEE, per germline. The CDR3, as DNA: TGTGCCAGCAGCGTATCCCCCTCCTCCACAGCCGCAACTAATGAAAAACTGTTTTTT. This codes for CASSVSPSSTAATNEKLFF. Drawing the rest from reference TRBV9 and TRBJ1-4, the complete variable domain is DSGVTQTPKHLITATGQRVTLRCSPRSGDLSVYWYQQSLDQGLQFLIQYYNGEERAKGNILERFSAQQFPDLHSELNLSSLELGDSALYFCASSVSPSSTAATNEKLFFGSGTQLSVL.

This chain uses TRBV11-2 with TRBJ2-1; 8 positions agree with TRBD1. In germline, CDR1 is SGHAT, CDR2 FQNNGV. The CDR3 is 18 residues long. V was clipped by 5 bases and J by 9 bases; unmatched bases: 21. The DNA of the CDR3 is TGTGCCAGCAGCACCCCAGGGGGCCTGACGGGCACATCTCCTGAGCAGTTCTTC. Amino acids: CASSTPGGLTGTSPEQFF.

The V gene is TRBV7-9, the J gene TRBJ1-4; weak D call: TRBD1 (5 bases). This CDR3 comprises 13 residues. Per the germline V gene, CDR1 is SEHNR and CDR2 is FQNEAQ (reference sequence). V lost 4 bases and J 8 bases, leaving 11 bases between the germline ends. CDR3 residues: CASSSEEGEKLFF. The CDR3 nucleotides read TGTGCCAGCAGCTCCGAGGAGGGGGAAAAACTGTTTTTT.

This clonotype was picked up one time. J is TRBJ2-5 and V is TRBV6-2 or TRBV6-3; tentative D call: TRBD1 (6 bases). The tail of the sequence fits TRBJ2-7 better, so the J call may be wrong. The CDR3 is made up of 15 amino acids. Germline V gene lookup returns CDR1 MNHEY and CDR2 SVGEGT. The CDR3 nucleotides are TGTGCCAGCAGTCGGGCAGAGGACAGTACCTACGAGCAGTACTTC. Its translation is CASSRAEDSTYEQYF.

The chain combines TRBV27 with TRBJ2-5; weak D call: TRBD1 (7 bases). V gave up 8 bases and J gave up 9 bases, with 16 bases separating them. This CDR3 is 12 amino acids long. The germline V gene has CDR1 MNHEY and CDR2 SMNVEV (reference sequence). CDR3 sequence (DNA): TGTGCCAGCGGAGGGACAGCCCTACCCCAGTACTTC. Its protein product is CASGGTALPQYF.